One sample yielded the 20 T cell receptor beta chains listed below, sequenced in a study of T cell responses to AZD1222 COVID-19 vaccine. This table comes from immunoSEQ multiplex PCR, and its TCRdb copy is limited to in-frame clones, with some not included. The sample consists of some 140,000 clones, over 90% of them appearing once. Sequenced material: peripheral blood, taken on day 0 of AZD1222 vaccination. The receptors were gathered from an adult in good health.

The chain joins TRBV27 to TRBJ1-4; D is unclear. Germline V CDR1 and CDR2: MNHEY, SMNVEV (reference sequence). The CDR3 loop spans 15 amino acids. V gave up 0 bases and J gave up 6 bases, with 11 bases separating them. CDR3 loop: CASSLSSAGYEKLFF. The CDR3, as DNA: TGTGCCAGCAGTTTATCGAGCGCAGGTTATGAAAAACTGTTTTTT.

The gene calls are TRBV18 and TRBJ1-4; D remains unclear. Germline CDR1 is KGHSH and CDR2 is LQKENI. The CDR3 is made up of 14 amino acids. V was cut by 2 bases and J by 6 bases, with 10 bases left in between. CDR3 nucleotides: TGTGCCAGCTCACCAAGCGGAATATATGAAAAACTGTTTTTT. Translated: CASSPSGIYEKLFF.

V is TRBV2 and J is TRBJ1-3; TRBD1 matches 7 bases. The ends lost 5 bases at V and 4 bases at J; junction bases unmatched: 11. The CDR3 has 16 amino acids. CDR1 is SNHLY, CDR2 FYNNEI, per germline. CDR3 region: CASSPQGGRFGNTIYF. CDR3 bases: TGTGCCAGCAGTCCCCAGGGGGGAAGGTTCGGAAACACCATATATTTT.

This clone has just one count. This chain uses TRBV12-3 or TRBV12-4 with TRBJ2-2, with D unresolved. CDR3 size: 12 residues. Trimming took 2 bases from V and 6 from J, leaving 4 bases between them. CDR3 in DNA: TGTGCCAGCAGTTTAAACCCCGGGGAGCTGTTTTTT. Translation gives CASSLNPGELFF.

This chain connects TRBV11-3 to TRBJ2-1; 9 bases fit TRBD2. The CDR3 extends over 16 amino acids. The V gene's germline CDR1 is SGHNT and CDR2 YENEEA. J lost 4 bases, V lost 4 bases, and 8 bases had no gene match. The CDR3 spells CASSSSSGEPYNEQFF. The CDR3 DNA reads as TGTGCCAGCAGCTCTTCTAGCGGGGAGCCTTACAATGAGCAGTTCTTC.

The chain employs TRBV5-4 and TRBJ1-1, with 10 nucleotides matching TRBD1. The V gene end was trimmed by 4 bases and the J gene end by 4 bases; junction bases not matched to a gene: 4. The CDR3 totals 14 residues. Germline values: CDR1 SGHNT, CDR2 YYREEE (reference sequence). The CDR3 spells CASSNGQGGTEAFF. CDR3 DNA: TGTGCCAGCAGCAACGGACAGGGGGGCACTGAAGCTTTCTTT. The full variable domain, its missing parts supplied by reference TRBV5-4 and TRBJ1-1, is ETGVTQSPTHLIKTRGQQVTLRCSSQSGHNTVSWYQQALGQGPQFIFQYYREEENGRGNFPPRFSGLQFPNYSSELNVNALELDDSALYLCASSNGQGGTEAFFGQGTRLTVV.

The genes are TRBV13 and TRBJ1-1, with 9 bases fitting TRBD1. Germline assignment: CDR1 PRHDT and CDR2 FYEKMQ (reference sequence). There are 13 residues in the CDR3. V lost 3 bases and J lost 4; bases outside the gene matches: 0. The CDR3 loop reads CASSLTGGTEAFF. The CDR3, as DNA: TGTGCCAGCAGCTTGACAGGGGGCACTGAAGCTTTCTTT.

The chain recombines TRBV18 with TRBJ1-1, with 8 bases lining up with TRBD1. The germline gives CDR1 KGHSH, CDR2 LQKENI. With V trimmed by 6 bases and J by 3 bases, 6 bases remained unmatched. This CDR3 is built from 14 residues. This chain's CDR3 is CASSQGAEDTEAFF. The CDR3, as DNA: TGTGCCAGCTCGCAGGGGGCGGAGGACACTGAAGCTTTCTTT.

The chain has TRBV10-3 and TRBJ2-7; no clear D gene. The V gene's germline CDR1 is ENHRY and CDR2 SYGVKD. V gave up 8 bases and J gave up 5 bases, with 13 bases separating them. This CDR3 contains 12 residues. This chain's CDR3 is CAIATSRNEQYF. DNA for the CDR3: TGTGCCATCGCCACTTCCAGAAACGAGCAGTACTTC.

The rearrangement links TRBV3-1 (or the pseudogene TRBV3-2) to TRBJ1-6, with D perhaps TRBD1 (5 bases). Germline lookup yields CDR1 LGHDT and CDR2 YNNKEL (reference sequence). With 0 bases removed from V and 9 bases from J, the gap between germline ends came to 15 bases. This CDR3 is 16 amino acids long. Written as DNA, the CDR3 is TGTGCCAGCAGCCAAGATCCGGGGGTTACGTTTTCACCCCTCCACTTT. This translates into CASSQDPGVTFSPLHF.

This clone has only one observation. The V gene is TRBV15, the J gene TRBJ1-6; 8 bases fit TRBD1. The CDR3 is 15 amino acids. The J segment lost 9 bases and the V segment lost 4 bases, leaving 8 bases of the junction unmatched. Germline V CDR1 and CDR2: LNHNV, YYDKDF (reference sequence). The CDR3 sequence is CATSTGQGSGSPLHF. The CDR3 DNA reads TGTGCCACCAGCACCGGACAGGGAAGCGGTTCACCCCTCCACTTT.

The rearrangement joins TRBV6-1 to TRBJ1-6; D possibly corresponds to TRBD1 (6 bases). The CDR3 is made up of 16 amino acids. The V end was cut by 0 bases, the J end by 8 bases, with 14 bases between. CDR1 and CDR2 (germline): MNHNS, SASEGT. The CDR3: CASSEAPTRGDSPLHF. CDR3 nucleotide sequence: TGTGCCAGCAGTGAAGCCCCCACCAGGGGTGATTCACCCCTCCACTTT.

CDR3 residues: CASSPDARGYSNQPQHF. CDR3 coding DNA: TGTGCCAGCAGCCCCGACGCCCGGGGGTATAGCAATCAGCCCCAGCATTTT. This chain links TRBV27 with TRBJ1-5, with D possibly matching TRBD1 (5 bases). CDR1 and CDR2 (germline): MNHEY, SMNVEV (reference sequence). This CDR3 has 17 residues. V lost 6 bases and J 0 bases, leaving 18 bases between the germline ends.

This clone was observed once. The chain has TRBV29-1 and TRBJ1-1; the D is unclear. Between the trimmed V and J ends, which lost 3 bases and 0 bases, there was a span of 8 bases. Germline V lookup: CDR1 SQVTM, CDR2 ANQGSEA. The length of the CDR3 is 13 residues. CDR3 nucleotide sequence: TGCAGCGTTGACCGCGTCTTGAACACTGAAGCTTTCTTT. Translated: CSVDRVLNTEAFF.

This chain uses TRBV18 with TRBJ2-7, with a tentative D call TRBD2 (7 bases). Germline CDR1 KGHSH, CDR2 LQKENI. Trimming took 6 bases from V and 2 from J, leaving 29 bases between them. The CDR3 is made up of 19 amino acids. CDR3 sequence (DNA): TGTGCCAGCTCGCAGGGAGGGGGGCCTCTAGCGCTGTCGACCTACGAGCAGTACTTC. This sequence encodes CASSQGGGPLALSTYEQYF.

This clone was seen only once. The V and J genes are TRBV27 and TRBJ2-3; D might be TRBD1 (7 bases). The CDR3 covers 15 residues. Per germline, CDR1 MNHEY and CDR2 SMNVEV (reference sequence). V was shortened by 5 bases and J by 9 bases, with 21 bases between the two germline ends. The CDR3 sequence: CASSDNRGGFGTQYF. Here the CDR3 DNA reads TGTGCCAGCAGTGATAACAGGGGAGGTTTTGGGACGCAGTATTTT.

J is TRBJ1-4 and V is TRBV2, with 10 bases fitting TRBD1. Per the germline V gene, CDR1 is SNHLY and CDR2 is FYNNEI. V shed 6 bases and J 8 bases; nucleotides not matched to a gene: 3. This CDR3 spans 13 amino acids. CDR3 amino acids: CASRDRGQEKLFF. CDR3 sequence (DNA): TGTGCCAGCAGAGACAGGGGGCAGGAAAAACTGTTTTTT.

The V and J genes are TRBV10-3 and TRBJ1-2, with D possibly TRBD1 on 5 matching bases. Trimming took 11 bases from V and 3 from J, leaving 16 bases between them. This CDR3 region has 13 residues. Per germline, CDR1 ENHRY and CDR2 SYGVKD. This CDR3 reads CASTGGEDYGYTF. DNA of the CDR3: TGTGCCTCCACTGGGGGGGAAGACTATGGCTACACCTTC.

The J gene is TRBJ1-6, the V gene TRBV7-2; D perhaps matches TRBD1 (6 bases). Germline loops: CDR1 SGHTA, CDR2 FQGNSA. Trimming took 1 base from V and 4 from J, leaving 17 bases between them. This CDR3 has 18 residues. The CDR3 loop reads CASSLGRGGSFYNSPLHF. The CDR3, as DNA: TGTGCCAGCAGCTTAGGCCGGGGGGGCAGTTTTTATAATTCACCCCTCCACTTT.

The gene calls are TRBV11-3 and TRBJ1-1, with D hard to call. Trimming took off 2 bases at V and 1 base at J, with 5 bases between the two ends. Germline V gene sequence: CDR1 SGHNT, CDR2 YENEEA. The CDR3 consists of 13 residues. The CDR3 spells CASSLHRNTEAFF. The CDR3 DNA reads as TGTGCCAGCAGCTTACACAGGAACACTGAAGCTTTCTTT.